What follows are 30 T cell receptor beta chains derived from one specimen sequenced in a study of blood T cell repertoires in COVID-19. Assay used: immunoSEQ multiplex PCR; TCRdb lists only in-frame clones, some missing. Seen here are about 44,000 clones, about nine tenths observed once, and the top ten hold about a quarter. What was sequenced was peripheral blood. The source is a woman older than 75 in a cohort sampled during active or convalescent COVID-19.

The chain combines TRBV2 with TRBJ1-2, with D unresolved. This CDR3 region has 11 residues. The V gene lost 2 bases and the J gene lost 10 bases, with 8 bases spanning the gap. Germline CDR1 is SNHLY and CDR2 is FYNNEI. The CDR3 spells CASSESRAYTF. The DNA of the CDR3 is TGTGCCAGCAGTGAAAGCCGAGCCTACACCTTC.

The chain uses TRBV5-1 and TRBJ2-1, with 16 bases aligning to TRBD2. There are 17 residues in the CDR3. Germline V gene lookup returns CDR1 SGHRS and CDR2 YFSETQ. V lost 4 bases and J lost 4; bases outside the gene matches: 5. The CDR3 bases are TGCGCCAGCAGCCAGGGACTAGCGGGGGGGCGATACAATGAGCAGTTCTTC. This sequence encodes CASSQGLAGGRYNEQFF.

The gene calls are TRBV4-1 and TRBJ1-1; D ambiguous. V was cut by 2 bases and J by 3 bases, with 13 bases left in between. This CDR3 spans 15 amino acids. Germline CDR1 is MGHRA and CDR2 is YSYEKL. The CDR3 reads CASSQIRPHDTEAFF. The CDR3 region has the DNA TGCGCCAGCAGCCAAATCAGGCCCCATGACACTGAAGCTTTCTTT.

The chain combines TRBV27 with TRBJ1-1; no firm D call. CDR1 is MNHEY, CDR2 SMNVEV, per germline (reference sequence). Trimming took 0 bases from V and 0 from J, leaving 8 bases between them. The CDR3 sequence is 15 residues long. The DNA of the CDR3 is TGTGCCAGCAGTTTATCGGCAGACTTGAACACTGAAGCTTTCTTT. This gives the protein CASSLSADLNTEAFF.

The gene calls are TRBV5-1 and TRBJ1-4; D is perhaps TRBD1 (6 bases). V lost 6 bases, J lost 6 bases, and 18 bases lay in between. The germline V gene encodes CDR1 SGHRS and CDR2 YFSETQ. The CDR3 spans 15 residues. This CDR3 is CASTLTGLDHEKLFF. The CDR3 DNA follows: TGCGCCAGCACCTTAACAGGGTTAGATCATGAAAAACTGTTTTTT.

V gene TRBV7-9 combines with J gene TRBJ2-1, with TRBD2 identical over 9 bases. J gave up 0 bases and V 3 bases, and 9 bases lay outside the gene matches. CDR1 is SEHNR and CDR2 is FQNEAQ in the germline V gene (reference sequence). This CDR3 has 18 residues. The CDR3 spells CASSLSSGGTRSYNEQFF. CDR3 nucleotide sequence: TGTGCCAGCAGCTTGTCCAGCGGGGGGACTCGCTCCTACAATGAGCAGTTCTTC. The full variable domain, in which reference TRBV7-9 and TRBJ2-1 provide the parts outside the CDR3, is DTGVSQNPRHKITKRGQNVTFRCDPISEHNRLYWYRQTLGQGPEFLTYFQNEAQLEKSRLLSDRFSAERPKGSFSTLEIQRTEQGDSAMYLCASSLSSGGTRSYNEQFFGPGTRLTVL.

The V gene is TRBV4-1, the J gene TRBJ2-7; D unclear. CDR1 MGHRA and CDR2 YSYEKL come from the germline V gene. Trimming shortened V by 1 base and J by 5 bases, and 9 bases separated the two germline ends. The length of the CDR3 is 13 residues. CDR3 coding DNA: TGCGCCAGCAGCCAAGCGATCGAGGACGAGCAGTACTTC. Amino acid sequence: CASSQAIEDEQYF.

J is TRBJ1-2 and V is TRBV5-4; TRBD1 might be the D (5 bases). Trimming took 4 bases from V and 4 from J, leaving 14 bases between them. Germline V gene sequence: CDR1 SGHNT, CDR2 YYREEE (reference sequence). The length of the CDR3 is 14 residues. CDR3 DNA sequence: TGTGCCAGCAGCCTAGATAGGGGTAGCTATGGCTACACCTTC. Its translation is CASSLDRGSYGYTF.

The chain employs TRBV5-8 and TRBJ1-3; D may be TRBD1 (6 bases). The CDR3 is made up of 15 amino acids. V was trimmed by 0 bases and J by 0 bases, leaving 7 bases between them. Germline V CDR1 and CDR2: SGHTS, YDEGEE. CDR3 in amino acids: CASSLGTASGNTIYF. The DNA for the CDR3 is TGTGCCAGCAGCTTGGGGACAGCCTCTGGAAACACCATATATTTT.

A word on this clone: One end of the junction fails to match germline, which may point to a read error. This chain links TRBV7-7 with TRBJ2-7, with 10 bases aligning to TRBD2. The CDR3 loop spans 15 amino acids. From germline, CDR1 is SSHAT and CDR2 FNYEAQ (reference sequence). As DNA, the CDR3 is TGTGCTAGCAGCCTATTAGCGGGAGGCACCTACGAGCAGTACTTC. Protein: CASSLLAGGTYEQYF.

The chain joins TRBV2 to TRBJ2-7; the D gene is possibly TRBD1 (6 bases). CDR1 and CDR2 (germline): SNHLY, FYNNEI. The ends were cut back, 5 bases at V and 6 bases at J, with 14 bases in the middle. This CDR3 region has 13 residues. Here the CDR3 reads CASSTGLAGEQYF. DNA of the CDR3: TGTGCCAGCAGTACAGGGTTGGCGGGCGAGCAGTACTTC.

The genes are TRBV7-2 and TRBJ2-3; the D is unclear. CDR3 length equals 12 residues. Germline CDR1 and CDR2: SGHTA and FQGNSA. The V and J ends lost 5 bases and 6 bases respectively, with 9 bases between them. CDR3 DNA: TGTGCCAGCAGCCCCGTCAGGGATACGCAGTATTTT. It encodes CASSPVRDTQYF.

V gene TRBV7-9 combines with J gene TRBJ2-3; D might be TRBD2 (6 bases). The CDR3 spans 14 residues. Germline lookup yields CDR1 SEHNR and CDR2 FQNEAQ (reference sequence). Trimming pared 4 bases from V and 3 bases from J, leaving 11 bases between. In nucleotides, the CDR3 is TGTGCCAGCAGCTACCGGGACTCTACAGATACGCAGTATTTT. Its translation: CASSYRDSTDTQYF.

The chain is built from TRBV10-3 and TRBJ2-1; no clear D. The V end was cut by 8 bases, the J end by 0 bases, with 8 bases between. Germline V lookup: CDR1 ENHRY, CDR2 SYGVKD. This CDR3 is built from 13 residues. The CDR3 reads CAIAKSSYNEQFF. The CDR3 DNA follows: TGTGCCATCGCCAAGAGCTCCTACAATGAGCAGTTCTTC.

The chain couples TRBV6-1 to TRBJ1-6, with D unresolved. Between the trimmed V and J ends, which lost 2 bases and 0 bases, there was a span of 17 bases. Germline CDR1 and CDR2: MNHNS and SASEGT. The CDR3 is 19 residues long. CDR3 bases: TGTGCCAGCAGTGAACCGAGAAGACCCGGGAGCTCCTATAATTCACCCCTCCACTTT. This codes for CASSEPRRPGSSYNSPLHF.

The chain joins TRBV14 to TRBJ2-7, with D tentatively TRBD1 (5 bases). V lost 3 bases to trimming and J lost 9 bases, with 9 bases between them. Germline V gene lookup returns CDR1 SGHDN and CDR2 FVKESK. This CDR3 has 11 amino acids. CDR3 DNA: TGTGCCAGCAGCCAGCAGGGCACGCAGTACTTC. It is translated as CASSQQGTQYF.

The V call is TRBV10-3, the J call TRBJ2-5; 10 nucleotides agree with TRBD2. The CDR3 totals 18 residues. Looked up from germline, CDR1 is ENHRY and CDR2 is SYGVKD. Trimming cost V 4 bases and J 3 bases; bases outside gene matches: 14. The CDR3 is CAISARIAGGLGEETQYF. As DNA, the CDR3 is TGTGCCATCAGTGCTAGAATAGCGGGAGGCTTGGGGGAAGAGACCCAGTACTTC.

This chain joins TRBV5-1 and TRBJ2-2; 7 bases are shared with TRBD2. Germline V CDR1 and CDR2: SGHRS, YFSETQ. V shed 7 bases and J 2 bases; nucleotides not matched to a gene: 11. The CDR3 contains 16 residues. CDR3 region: CASAPEAGLNTGELFF. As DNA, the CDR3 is TGCGCCAGCGCACCCGAAGCGGGGTTAAACACCGGGGAGCTGTTTTTT.

The CDR3 loop is CASSLRPSDQETQYF. The CDR3 nucleotides read TGTGCCAGCAGCTTACGCCCCTCAGACCAAGAGACCCAGTACTTC. The gene calls are TRBV7-7 and TRBJ2-5; D uncertain. The V gene's germline CDR1 is SSHAT and CDR2 FNYEAQ (reference sequence). Trimming took off 2 bases at V and 0 bases at J, with 10 bases between the two ends. This CDR3 is 15 amino acids long.

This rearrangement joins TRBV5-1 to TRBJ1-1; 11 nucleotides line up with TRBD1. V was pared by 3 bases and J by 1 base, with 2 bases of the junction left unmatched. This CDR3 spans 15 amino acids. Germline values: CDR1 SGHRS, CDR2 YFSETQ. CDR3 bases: TGCGCCAGCAGCTGGGGGACAGGGGGGAACACTGAAGCTTTCTTT. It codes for CASSWGTGGNTEAFF.

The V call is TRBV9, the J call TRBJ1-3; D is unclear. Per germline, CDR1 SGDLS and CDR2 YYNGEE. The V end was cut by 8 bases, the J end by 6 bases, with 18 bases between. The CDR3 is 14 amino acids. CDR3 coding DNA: TGTGCCAGTTCTCGTGCGGGAGACCAAAACACCATATATTTT. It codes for CASSRAGDQNTIYF.

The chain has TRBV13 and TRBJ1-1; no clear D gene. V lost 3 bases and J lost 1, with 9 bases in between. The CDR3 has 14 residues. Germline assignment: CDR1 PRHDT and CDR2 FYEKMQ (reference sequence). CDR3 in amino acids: CASSFGVSNTEAFF. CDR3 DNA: TGTGCCAGCAGCTTCGGGGTCTCGAACACTGAAGCTTTCTTT.

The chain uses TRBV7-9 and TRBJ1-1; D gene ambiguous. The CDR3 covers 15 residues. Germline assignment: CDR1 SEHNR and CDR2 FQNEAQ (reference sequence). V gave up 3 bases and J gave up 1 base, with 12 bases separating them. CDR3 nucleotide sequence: TGTGCCAGCAGCTTTCGAATCTCCGGGAACACTGAAGCTTTCTTT. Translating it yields CASSFRISGNTEAFF.

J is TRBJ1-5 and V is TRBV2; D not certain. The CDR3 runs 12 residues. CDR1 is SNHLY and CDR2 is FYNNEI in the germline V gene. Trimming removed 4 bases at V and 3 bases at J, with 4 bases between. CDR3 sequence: CASSGDNQPQHF. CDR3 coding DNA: TGTGCCAGCAGTGGAGACAATCAGCCCCAGCATTTT.

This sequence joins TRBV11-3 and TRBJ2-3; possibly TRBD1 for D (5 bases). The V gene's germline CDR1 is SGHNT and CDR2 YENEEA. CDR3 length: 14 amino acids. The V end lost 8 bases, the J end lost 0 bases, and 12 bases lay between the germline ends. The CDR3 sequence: CASGLTESTDTQYF. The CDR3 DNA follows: TGTGCCAGCGGCCTGACAGAGAGCACAGATACGCAGTATTTT. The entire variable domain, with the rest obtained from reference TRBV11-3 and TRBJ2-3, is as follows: EAGVVQSPRYKIIEKKQPVAFWCNPISGHNTLYWYLQNLGQGPELLIRYENEEAVDDSQLPKDRFSAERLKGVDSTLKIQPAELGDSAVYLCASGLTESTDTQYFGPGTRLTVL.

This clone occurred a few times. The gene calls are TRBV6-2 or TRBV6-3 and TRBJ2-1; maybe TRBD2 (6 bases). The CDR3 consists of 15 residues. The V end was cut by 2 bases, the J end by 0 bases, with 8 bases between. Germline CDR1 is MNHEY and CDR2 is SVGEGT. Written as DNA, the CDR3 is TGTGCCAGCAGTTACGGCGGGGCCTCCTACAATGAGCAGTTCTTC. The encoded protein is CASSYGGASYNEQFF.

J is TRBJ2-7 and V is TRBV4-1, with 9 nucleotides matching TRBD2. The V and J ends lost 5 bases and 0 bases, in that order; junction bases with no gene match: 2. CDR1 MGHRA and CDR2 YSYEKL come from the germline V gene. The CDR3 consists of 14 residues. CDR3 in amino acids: CASSLAGVSYEQYF. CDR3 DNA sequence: TGCGCCAGCAGCTTAGCGGGAGTCTCCTACGAGCAGTACTTC.

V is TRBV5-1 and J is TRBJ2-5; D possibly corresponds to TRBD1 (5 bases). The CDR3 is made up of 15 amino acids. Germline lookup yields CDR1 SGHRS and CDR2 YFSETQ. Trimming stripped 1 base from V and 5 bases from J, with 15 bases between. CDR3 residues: CASSLSGLLSETQYF. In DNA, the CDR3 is TGCGCCAGCAGCTTGTCAGGGTTATTGTCGGAGACCCAGTACTTC.

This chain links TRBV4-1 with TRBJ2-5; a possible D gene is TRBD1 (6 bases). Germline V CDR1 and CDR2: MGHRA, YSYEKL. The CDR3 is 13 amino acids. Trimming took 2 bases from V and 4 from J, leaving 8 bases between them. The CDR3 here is CASSQTGLETQYF. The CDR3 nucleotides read TGCGCCAGCAGCCAAACAGGGTTAGAGACCCAGTACTTC.

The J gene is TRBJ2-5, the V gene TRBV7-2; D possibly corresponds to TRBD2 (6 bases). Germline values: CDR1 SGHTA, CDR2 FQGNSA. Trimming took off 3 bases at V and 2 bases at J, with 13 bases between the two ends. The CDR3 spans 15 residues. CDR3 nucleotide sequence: TGTGCCAGCAGCTTTGGGGGAGGCGGGCAAGAGACCCAGTACTTC. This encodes CASSFGGGGQETQYF.